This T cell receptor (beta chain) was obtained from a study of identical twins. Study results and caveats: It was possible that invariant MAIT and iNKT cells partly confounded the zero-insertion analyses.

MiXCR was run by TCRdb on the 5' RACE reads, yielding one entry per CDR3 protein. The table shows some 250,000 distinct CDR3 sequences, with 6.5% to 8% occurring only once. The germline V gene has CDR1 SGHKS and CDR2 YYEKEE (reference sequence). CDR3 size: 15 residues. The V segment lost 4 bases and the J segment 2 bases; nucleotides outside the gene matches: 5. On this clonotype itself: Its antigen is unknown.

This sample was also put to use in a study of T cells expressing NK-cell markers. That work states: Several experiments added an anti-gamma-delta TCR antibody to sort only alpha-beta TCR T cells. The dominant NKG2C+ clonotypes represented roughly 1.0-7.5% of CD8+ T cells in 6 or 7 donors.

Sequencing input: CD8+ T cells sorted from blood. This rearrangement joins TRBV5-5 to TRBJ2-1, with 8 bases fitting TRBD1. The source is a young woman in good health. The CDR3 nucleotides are TGTGCCAGCAGCGGGACAGGCCGGACCTACAATGAGCAGTTCTTC. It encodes CASSGTGRTYNEQFF.